This T cell receptor (beta chain) was sequenced in a study of blood T cell repertoires in COVID-19. The protocol was immunoSEQ multiplex PCR, while the TCRdb copy is restricted to in-frame clones and leaves out a portion. Of around 100,000 clones in the sample, 88% were seen once. The V and J ends lost 0 bases and 4 bases, in that order; junction bases with no gene match: 2. CDR1 and CDR2 (germline): SGDLS, YYNGEE. The CDR3 totals 14 residues. This TCR was recovered from a human donor in a cohort sampled during active COVID-19. The chain links TRBV9 to TRBJ1-2, with 8 bases identical to TRBD1. The specimen sequenced was peripheral blood. CDR3 nucleotides: TGTGCCAGCAGCGTAGCCGGACAGGGCTATGGCTACACCTTC. Amino acid sequence: CASSVAGQGYGYTF.